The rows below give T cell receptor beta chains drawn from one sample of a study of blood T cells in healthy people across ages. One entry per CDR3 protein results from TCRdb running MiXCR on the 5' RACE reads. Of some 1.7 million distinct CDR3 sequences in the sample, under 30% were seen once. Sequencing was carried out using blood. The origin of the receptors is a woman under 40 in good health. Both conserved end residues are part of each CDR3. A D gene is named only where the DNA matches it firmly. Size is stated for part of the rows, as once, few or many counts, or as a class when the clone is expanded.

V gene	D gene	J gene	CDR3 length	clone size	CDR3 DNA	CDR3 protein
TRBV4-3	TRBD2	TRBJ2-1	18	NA	TGCGCCAGCAGACAAGTTAGGGCTAGCGGGAGGACTGCGCGTGAGCAGTTCTTC	CASRQVRASGRTAREQFF
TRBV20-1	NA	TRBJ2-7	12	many	TGCAGTGCTAGGGCGGACAGTAACGAGCAGTACTTC	CSARADSNEQYF
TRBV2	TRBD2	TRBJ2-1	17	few	TGTGCCAGCAGCCCCACAGCGGGAGGGGGGTCCTACAATGAGCAGTTCTTC	CASSPTAGGGSYNEQFF
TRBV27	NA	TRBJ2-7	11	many	TGTGCCAGCAGCAACGCCTACGAGCAGTACTTC	CASSNAYEQYF
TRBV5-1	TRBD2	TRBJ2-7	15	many	TGTGCCAGCAGCTTAGAGACTAGCGGATCCTACGAGCAGTACTTC	CASSLETSGSYEQYF
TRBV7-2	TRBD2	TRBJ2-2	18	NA	TGTGCCAGCAGCTCCCTCCCCCGACTAGCGGGGTTCACCGGGGAGCGGTTTTTT	CASSSLPRLAGFTGERFF
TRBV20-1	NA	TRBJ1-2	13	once	TGCAGCGCTTATAGCAGGGTGAGAGATGGCTACACCTTC	CSAYSRVRDGYTF
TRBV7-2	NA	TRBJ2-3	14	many	TGTGCCAGCCGGGTTGAGCGGTACACAGATACGCAGTATTTT	CASRVERYTDTQYF
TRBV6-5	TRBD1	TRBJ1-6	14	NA	TGTGCCAGCAGTTACGGGACAGCTAATTCACCCCTCCACTTT	CASSYGTANSPLHF
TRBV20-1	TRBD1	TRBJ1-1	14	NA	TGCAGTGCTAGTGCCCTCCAGGGGGCCCCTGAAGCTTTCTTT	CSASALQGAPEAFF
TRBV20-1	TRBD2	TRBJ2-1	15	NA	TGCAGTGGCCGGGCCGGCGGGGGGGCGTACAATGAGCAGTTCTTC	CSGRAGGGAYNEQFF
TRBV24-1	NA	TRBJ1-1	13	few	TGTGCCACCAGTCACTCGGGCTCGTCTGAAGCTTTCTTT	CATSHSGSSEAFF
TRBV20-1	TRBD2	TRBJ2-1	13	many	TGCAGTGCTAGAAGCGGGGGGGCGAATGAGCAGTTCTTC	CSARSGGANEQFF
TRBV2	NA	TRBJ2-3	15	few	TGTGCCAGCAGTGAATTTGAACGGATCACAGATACGCAGTATTTT	CASSEFERITDTQYF
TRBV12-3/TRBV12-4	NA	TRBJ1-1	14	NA	TGTGCCAGCACCCCGACAGCTTTGAACACTGAAGCTTTCTTT	CASTPTALNTEAFF
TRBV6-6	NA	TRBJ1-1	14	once	TGTGCCAGCAGTTACTTGGCCTCTTCGGGGCAGGCTTTCTTT	CASSYLASSGQAFF
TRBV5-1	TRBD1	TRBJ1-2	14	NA	TGCGCCAGCAGCATAGGACAGGCCGAGGGAGGCTACACCTTC	CASSIGQAEGGYTF
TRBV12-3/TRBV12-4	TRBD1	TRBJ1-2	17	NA	TGTGCCAGCAGTCCCCTCCTGACAGGGCCCTCTAACTATGTCTACACCTTC	CASSPLLTGPSNYVYTF
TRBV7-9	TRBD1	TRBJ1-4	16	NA	TGTGCCAGCAGCTTAGCTACGGACAGGGTAAATGAAAAACTGTTTTTT	CASSLATDRVNEKLFF
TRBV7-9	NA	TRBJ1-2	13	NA	TGTGCCAGCAGCTTAAGAGACACCTATGGCTACACCTTC	CASSLRDTYGYTF
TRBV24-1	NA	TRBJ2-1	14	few	TGTGCCACCAGTGCCTCCTTTGGGTACAATGAGCAGTTCTTC	CATSASFGYNEQFF
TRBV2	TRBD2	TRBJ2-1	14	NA	TGTGCCAGCAAAGCGGGGGGAACTTACAATGAGCAGTTCTTC	CASKAGGTYNEQFF
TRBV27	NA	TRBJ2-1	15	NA	TGTGCCAGCAGTTTATATAGCGGCGGGGACAATGAGCAGTTCTTC	CASSLYSGGDNEQFF
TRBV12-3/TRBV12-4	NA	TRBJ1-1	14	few	TGTGCCAGCAGGGTGGGACTCATGAACACTGAAGCTTTCTTT	CASRVGLMNTEAFF
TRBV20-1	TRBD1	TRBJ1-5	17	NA	TGCAGTGCTAGAGACCTCTCAGGGACAGGGGAAAATCAGCCCCAGCATTTT	CSARDLSGTGENQPQHF
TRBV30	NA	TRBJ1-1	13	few	TGTGCCTGGAGTGTACAGGCGACCACTGAAGCTTTCTTT	CAWSVQATTEAFF
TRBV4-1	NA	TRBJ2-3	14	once	TGCGCCAGCAGAAAGGACCAAAGCACAGATACGCAGTATTTT	CASRKDQSTDTQYF
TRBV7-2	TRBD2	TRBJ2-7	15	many	TGTGCCAGCAGCTATCGCGGGGGGGGAAGCTACGAGCAGTACTTC	CASSYRGGGSYEQYF
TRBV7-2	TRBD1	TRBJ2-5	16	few	TGTGCCAGCAGCTTATCCGGGACAGGGCTAGCAGAGACCCAGTACTTC	CASSLSGTGLAETQYF
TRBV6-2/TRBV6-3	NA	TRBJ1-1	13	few	TGTGCCAGCAGTGAACAGGGTACAACTGAAGCTTTCTTT	CASSEQGTTEAFF
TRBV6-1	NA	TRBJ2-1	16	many	TGTGCCAGCAGTCGTAGGGGGGGGGGCCCCTACAATGAGCAGTTCTTC	CASSRRGGGPYNEQFF
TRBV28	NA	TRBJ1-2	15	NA	TGTGCCAGCAGCCCGATGAGGGAGCCCCCCGATGGCTACACCTTC	CASSPMREPPDGYTF
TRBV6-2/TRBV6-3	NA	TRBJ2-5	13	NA	TGTGCCAGCAGGAACAGGGTAGCGGAGACCCAGTACTTC	CASRNRVAETQYF
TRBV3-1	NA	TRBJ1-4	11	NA	TGTGCCAGCAGCTCTCCGGAAAAACTGTTTTTT	CASSSPEKLFF
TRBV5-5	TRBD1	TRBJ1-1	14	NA	TGTGTCAGCAGCTTGTTAGGGGGCAACACTGAAGCTTTCTTT	CVSSLLGGNTEAFF
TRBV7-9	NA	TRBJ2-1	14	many	TGTGCCAGCAGCTCGAGAAAGTCCTACAATGAGCAGTTCTTC	CASSSRKSYNEQFF
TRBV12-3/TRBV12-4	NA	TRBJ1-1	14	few	TGTGCCAGCAGCCCCCTGAGTCAGAACACTGAAGCTTTCTTT	CASSPLSQNTEAFF
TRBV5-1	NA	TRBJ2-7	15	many	TGCGCCAGCAGCCCAACAGGGTCCGGGGAGGGCGAGCAGTACTTC	CASSPTGSGEGEQYF
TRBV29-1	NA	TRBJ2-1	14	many	TGCAGCGTTGGGCGGGATCGCACCGACAATGAGCAGTTCTTC	CSVGRDRTDNEQFF
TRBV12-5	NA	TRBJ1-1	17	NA	TGTGCTAGTGGTTTGGGGGACCGGACGGGCATGAACACTGAAGCTTTCTTT	CASGLGDRTGMNTEAFF
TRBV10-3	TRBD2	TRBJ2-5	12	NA	TGTGCCATCGGGGACCGGGGGGGGACCCAGTACTTC	CAIGDRGGTQYF
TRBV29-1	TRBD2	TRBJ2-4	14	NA	TGCAGCGTTGGGGGGCTAGCGGGAGGGTACAAGCAGTACTTC	CSVGGLAGGYKQYF
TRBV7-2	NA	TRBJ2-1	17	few	TGTGCCAGCAGCTTAGGGTCTAGGGGACACCTCTACAATGAGCAGTTCTTC	CASSLGSRGHLYNEQFF
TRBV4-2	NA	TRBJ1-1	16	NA	TGTGCCAGCAGCCCACGAAACAGGGACATGAACACTGAAGCTTTCTTT	CASSPRNRDMNTEAFF
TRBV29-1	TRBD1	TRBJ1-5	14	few	TGCAGCGTTACCGGGACAGGGGTAGATCAGCCCCAGCATTTT	CSVTGTGVDQPQHF
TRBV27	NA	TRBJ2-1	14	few	TGTGCCAGCACCCGGCGGGGAAGGAACAATGAGCAGTTCTTC	CASTRRGRNNEQFF
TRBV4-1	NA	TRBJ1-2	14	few	TGCGCCAGCAGCCCCCCCGGGGAGGGATATGGCTACACCTTC	CASSPPGEGYGYTF
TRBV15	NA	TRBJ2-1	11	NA	TGTGCCGCCAGTCTAAACAATGAGCAGTTCTTC	CAASLNNEQFF
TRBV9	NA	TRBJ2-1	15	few	TGTGCCAGCAGCGCGCAGGAAGTACCATACAATGAGCAGTTCTTC	CASSAQEVPYNEQFF
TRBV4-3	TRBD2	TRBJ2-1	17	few	TGCGCCAGCAGCCAAGGGGGCGGGACTAGCGCCTACAATGAGCAGTTCTTC	CASSQGGGTSAYNEQFF
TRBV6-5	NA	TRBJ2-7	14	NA	TGTGCCAGCATCCCGGGGTTAGGATCCTACGAGCAGTACTTC	CASIPGLGSYEQYF
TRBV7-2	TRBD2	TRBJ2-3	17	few	TGTGCCAGCAGCTTAGCGCTCACTAGCGGGAGAACAGATACGCAGTATTTT	CASSLALTSGRTDTQYF
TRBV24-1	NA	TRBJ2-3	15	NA	TGTGCCACCAGTAGGGGAGATGGCGACACAGGTACGCAGTATTTT	CATSRGDGDTGTQYF
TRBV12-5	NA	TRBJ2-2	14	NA	TGTGCTAGTGGTCAACAGGGAGGCGCCGGGGAGCTGTTTTTT	CASGQQGGAGELFF
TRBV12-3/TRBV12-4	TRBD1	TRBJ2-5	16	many	TGTGCCAGCAGCCCCCGCCGACAGGGGGCCGGGGAGACCCAGTACTTC	CASSPRRQGAGETQYF